These 31 T cell receptor beta chains originate from one sample sequenced in a study of PD-1 blockade in classical Hodgkin lymphoma. Data came from immunoSEQ multiplex PCR; TCRdb stores just in-frame clones and leaves some out. Of tens of thousands of clones listed, 70% to 90% were seen once; the top ten hold 7.5% to 9.5%. Following autologous stem cell transplantation, relapse occurred in every patient, and exposure to brentuximab vedotin varied. The input for sequencing was peripheral blood mononuclear cells (PBMCs), taken before the second cycle of nivolumab. All receptors derive from a human donor with classical Hodgkin lymphoma.

The chain couples TRBV7-2 to TRBJ2-7; D is possibly TRBD1 or TRBD2 (5 bases each). The V end was cut by 5 bases, the J end by 0 bases, with 8 bases between. CDR1 is SGHTA and CDR2 is FQGNSA in the germline V gene. The CDR3 has 13 amino acids. CDR3 in DNA: TGTGCCAGCAGCCACGGGACCTCCTACGAGCAGTACTTC. Protein sequence: CASSHGTSYEQYF.

This clone was observed a single time. The chain uses TRBV5-4 and TRBJ2-7, with TRBD1 identical over 9 bases. V gave up 2 bases and J gave up 4 bases; unmatched junction bases: 7. In germline, CDR1 is SGHNT, CDR2 YYREEE (reference sequence). The CDR3 loop spans 15 amino acids. The CDR3 sequence: CASSFVTGGDYEQYF. The CDR3 nucleotides are TGTGCCAGCAGCTTCGTTACAGGGGGCGATTACGAGCAGTACTTC. Full variable domain (remainder filled in from reference TRBV5-4 and TRBJ2-7): ETGVTQSPTHLIKTRGQQVTLRCSSQSGHNTVSWYQQALGQGPQFIFQYYREEENGRGNFPPRFSGLQFPNYSSELNVNALELDDSALYLCASSFVTGGDYEQYFGPGTRLTVT.

This sequence joins TRBV5-6 and TRBJ1-1; maybe TRBD1 (5 bases). V was cut by 3 bases and J by 11 bases, with 17 bases left in between. This CDR3 has 13 amino acids. Germline CDR1 and CDR2: SGHDT and YYEEEE. The CDR3 DNA follows: TGTGCCAGCAGCTACCAGCCCGACAGAGAGGCTTTCTTT. It specifies CASSYQPDREAFF. The full variable domain, rest sourced from reference TRBV5-6 and TRBJ1-1, is DAGVTQSPTHLIKTRGQQVTLRCSPKSGHDTVSWYQQALGQGPQFIFQYYEEEERQRGNFPDRFSGHQFPNYSSELNVNALLLGDSALYLCASSYQPDREAFFGQGTRLTVV.

The CDR3 region is CASSPLYRVSYEQYF. CDR3 bases: TGTGCCAGCAGTCCCCTTTACAGGGTATCCTACGAGCAGTACTTC. This sequence joins TRBV6-5 and TRBJ2-7; the D gene is possibly TRBD1 (6 bases). Germline V gene lookup returns CDR1 MNHEY and CDR2 SVGAGI. CDR3 length: 15 residues. Trimming shortened V by 5 bases and J by 1 base, and 15 bases separated the two germline ends.

The chain uses TRBV2 and TRBJ2-3; 10 bases match TRBD1. Germline V CDR1 and CDR2: SNHLY, FYNNEI. After removal of 8 bases from V and 1 base from J, the junction contained 3 bases not matched to a gene. CDR3 length: 14 residues. The CDR3 nucleotides are TGTGCCAGCCCCGGGACAGGGGGCACAGATACGCAGTATTTT. Amino acids: CASPGTGGTDTQYF.

The chain couples TRBV19 to TRBJ2-2, with D possibly matching TRBD1 (6 bases). Trimming took 9 bases from V and 8 from J, leaving 16 bases between them. CDR1 and CDR2 from the germline V gene are LNHDA and SQIVND (reference sequence). This CDR3 spans 13 amino acids. CDR3 region: CASTAPGQGELFF. Written as DNA, the CDR3 is TGTGCCAGCACCGCCCCGGGACAAGGGGAGCTGTTTTTT.

In this sample, this clone turned up a few times. The V call is TRBV10-2, the J call TRBJ2-5; the match to TRBD1 covers 12 bases. CDR3 length equals 17 residues. Germline CDR1 reads WSHSY; CDR2 reads SAAADI. Trimming at V came to 4 bases and at J to 4 bases, leaving 10 bases not matched to a gene. The CDR3 coding sequence is TGCGCCAGCAGTGTGATAGCCGGGACAGGGGGCGGAGAGACCCAGTACTTC. It specifies CASSVIAGTGGGETQYF.

This chain uses TRBV4-2 with TRBJ1-5; D unresolved. V lost 4 bases and J 4 bases, leaving 11 bases between the germline ends. In germline, CDR1 is LGHNA, CDR2 YNFKEQ. The CDR3 is 14 amino acids. The CDR3 loop reads CASSLPGGNQPQHF. The CDR3 nucleotides read TGTGCCAGCAGCCTCCCAGGCGGGAATCAGCCCCAGCATTTT.

The chain couples TRBV7-2 to TRBJ1-6; D is unclear. CDR3 size: 14 residues. Looked up from germline, CDR1 is SGHTA and CDR2 is FQGNSA. Between the trimmed V and J ends, which lost 5 bases and 6 bases, there was a span of 11 bases. The CDR3 loop reads CASSPPLPNSPLHF. In nucleotides, the CDR3 is TGTGCCAGCAGCCCCCCCCTACCTAATTCACCCCTCCACTTT.

The chain joins TRBV29-1 to TRBJ2-1; D uncertain. Trimming took 1 base from V and 8 from J, leaving 12 bases between them. This CDR3 contains 13 residues. Germline CDR1 SQVTM, CDR2 ANQGSEA. CDR3 protein: CSVEGGLVDEQFF. CDR3 sequence (DNA): TGCAGCGTTGAAGGAGGCTTAGTTGATGAGCAGTTCTTC.

This clone is a singleton in its sample. This chain links TRBV30 with TRBJ2-3, with TRBD1 as a possible D gene (6 bases). Germline V gene lookup returns CDR1 GTSNPN and CDR2 SVGIG (reference sequence). The V end was cut by 4 bases, the J end by 12 bases, with 17 bases between. The CDR3 has 12 amino acids. Here the CDR3 reads CAWTKYRDPQYF. Here the CDR3 DNA reads TGTGCCTGGACCAAATACAGGGATCCACAGTATTTT. Full variable domain (rest looked up from reference TRBV30 and TRBJ2-3): SQTIHQWPATLVQPVGSPLSLECTVEGTSNPNLYWYRQAAGRGLQLLFYSVGIGQISSEVPQNLSASRPQDRQFILSSKKLLLSDSGFYLCAWTKYRDPQYFGPGTRLTVL.

The chain is built from TRBV5-4 and TRBJ1-1, with D maybe TRBD1 (5 bases). The CDR3 contains 16 residues. Germline lookup yields CDR1 SGHNT and CDR2 YYREEE (reference sequence). V was pared by 2 bases and J by 0 bases, with 14 bases between. CDR3 nucleotides: TGTGCCAGCAGCTTTAAGGGGCCTAGCATGAACACTGAAGCTTTCTTT. Amino acids: CASSFKGPSMNTEAFF.

The rearrangement joins TRBV10-3 to TRBJ1-1; possibly TRBD1 for D (5 bases). The CDR3 has 12 amino acids. CDR1 and CDR2 (germline): ENHRY, SYGVKD. V was cut by 6 bases and J by 1 base, with 6 bases left in between. The CDR3 sequence is CAISGTNTEAFF. The CDR3 DNA sequence: TGTGCCATCAGCGGGACGAACACTGAAGCTTTCTTT.

The chain combines TRBV18 with TRBJ2-3; D gene uncertain. Germline CDR1 KGHSH, CDR2 LQKENI. This CDR3 comprises 12 residues. Trimming took off 5 bases at V and 0 bases at J, with 3 bases between the two ends. The CDR3, as DNA: TGTGCCAGCTCATCTAGCACAGATACGCAGTATTTT. Translating it yields CASSSSTDTQYF.

This clone occurred a few times. The chain joins TRBV6-1 to TRBJ1-5; D gene ambiguous. The CDR3 consists of 14 residues. With 3 bases removed from V and 1 base from J, the gap between germline ends came to 7 bases. Germline-derived CDR1 and CDR2 are MNHNS and SASEGT. CDR3 nucleotides: TGTGCCAGCAGTGACAGTTTGAGCAATCAGCCCCAGCATTTT. Protein product: CASSDSLSNQPQHF.

The rearrangement joins TRBV11-3 to TRBJ2-3, with D unclear. The CDR3 runs 13 residues. Germline V CDR1 and CDR2: SGHNT, YENEEA. V dropped 2 bases and J dropped 6 bases, with 9 bases sitting between them. For the CDR3, the DNA is TGTGCCAGCAGCTTAAGCCCACTGGATACGCAGTATTTT. It translates to CASSLSPLDTQYF. Based on the CDR3 plus reference TRBV11-3 and TRBJ2-3, the full variable domain is EAGVVQSPRYKIIEKKQPVAFWCNPISGHNTLYWYLQNLGQGPELLIRYENEEAVDDSQLPKDRFSAERLKGVDSTLKIQPAELGDSAVYLCASSLSPLDTQYFGPGTRLTVL.

J is TRBJ2-7 and V is TRBV12-2; the D call in the table, TRBD2, was not verified against the DNA. TRBV12-2 is a known pseudogene. This CDR3 has 15 residues. The CDR3 region is CASRLGRLRYYEQYF. As DNA, the CDR3 is TGTGCAAGTCGCCTAGGGAGGCTTAGGTACTACGAGCAGTACTTC.

The V gene is TRBV7-2, the J gene TRBJ2-3; TRBD2 agrees at 13 bases. V lost 4 bases to trimming and J lost 3 bases; unmatched junction nucleotides: 10. The CDR3 length is 18 residues. CDR1 is SGHTA, CDR2 FQGNSA, per germline. CDR3 DNA sequence: TGTGCCAGCAGCTCCCCACTAGCGGGGGGGCATGGGACAGATACGCAGTATTTT. Translating it yields CASSSPLAGGHGTDTQYF.

This chain connects TRBV29-1 to TRBJ2-1; 7 nucleotides agree with TRBD1. Germline V gene sequence: CDR1 SQVTM, CDR2 ANQGSEA. This CDR3 is 13 amino acids long. The junction had 9 bases not matched to a gene; V was cut back by 4 bases and J by 9 bases. The CDR3 is CSVADRFFGEQFF. In DNA form, the CDR3 reads TGCAGCGTTGCGGACAGGTTCTTCGGTGAGCAGTTCTTC.

The V gene is TRBV7-2, the J gene TRBJ2-7; no firm D call. The V and J ends lost 2 bases and 6 bases respectively, with 8 bases between them. The germline V gene encodes CDR1 SGHTA and CDR2 FQGNSA. The CDR3 length is 12 residues. The CDR3 region is CASSLPLGEQYF. The CDR3 bases are TGTGCCAGCAGCTTACCCCTCGGCGAGCAGTACTTC.

This sequence joins TRBV9 and TRBJ2-1; 8 nucleotides align to TRBD2. V shed 0 bases and J 9 bases; nucleotides not matched to a gene: 5. The CDR3 has 14 residues. The germline gives CDR1 SGDLS, CDR2 YYNGEE. CDR3 region: CASSVVGGASEQFF. The CDR3 region has the DNA TGTGCCAGCAGCGTAGTCGGGGGGGCCAGTGAGCAGTTCTTC.

Turning to this clone: In the same sample, other DNA sequences code for this CDR3. The gene calls are TRBV5-4 and TRBJ2-2, with 11 bases aligning to TRBD1. This CDR3 is built from 15 residues. The V and J ends lost 4 bases and 3 bases, in that order; junction bases with no gene match: 2. The V gene's germline CDR1 is SGHNT and CDR2 YYREEE (reference sequence). The CDR3 loop is CASSGDRGYTGELFF. CDR3 nucleotides: TGTGCCAGCAGCGGGGACAGGGGGTACACCGGGGAGCTGTTTTTT.

V and J are TRBV5-4 and TRBJ2-5; TRBD2 agrees at 12 bases. There are 15 residues in the CDR3. Looked up from germline, CDR1 is SGHNT and CDR2 is YYREEE (reference sequence). V shed 4 bases, J shed 4 bases, and the junction held 5 bases outside the gene matches. The CDR3 region is CASSKGLAGTETQYF. DNA of the CDR3: TGTGCCAGCAGCAAAGGACTAGCGGGGACAGAGACCCAGTACTTC.

The chain uses TRBV5-6 and TRBJ1-4, with 7 bases identical to TRBD1. The V segment lost 6 bases and the J segment 4 bases; nucleotides outside the gene matches: 6. This CDR3 is built from 14 residues. The germline V gene encodes CDR1 SGHDT and CDR2 YYEEEE. This chain's CDR3 is CASTRTGFNEKLFF. Written as DNA, the CDR3 is TGTGCCAGCACCCGGACAGGCTTTAATGAAAAACTGTTTTTT.

The V gene is TRBV4-1, the J gene TRBJ1-2, with D possibly being TRBD1 (5 bases). Trimming took off 0 bases at V and 1 base at J, with 9 bases between the two ends. Germline CDR1 is MGHRA and CDR2 is YSYEKL. CDR3 size: 15 residues. CDR3 residues: CASSQDGGGNYGYTF. In DNA, the CDR3 is TGCGCCAGCAGCCAAGATGGGGGGGGTAACTATGGCTACACCTTC.

The chain carries TRBV5-1 and TRBJ1-5; 8 bases align to TRBD1. V lost 3 bases, J lost 1 base, and 18 bases stayed unmatched. The CDR3 sequence is 20 residues long. Germline V gene data show CDR1 as SGHRS and CDR2 as YFSETQ. CDR3 loop: CASSSQGARSEIRSNQPQHF. The CDR3 region has the DNA TGCGCCAGCAGCTCTCAGGGGGCCCGGTCTGAAATTCGGAGCAATCAGCCCCAGCATTTT.

The genes are TRBV19 and TRBJ2-3, with unresolved D. With 4 bases removed from V and 3 bases from J, the gap between germline ends came to 8 bases. Germline loops: CDR1 LNHDA, CDR2 SQIVND (reference sequence). The CDR3 extends over 13 amino acids. The CDR3 nucleotides read TGTGCCAGTAGTACTAGAGAAACAGATACGCAGTATTTT. As protein: CASSTRETDTQYF. The variable domain in full, completed from reference TRBV19 and TRBJ2-3, reads DGGITQSPKYLFRKEGQNVTLSCEQNLNHDAMYWYRQDPGQGLRLIYYSQIVNDFQKGDIAEGYSVSREKKESFPLTVTSAQKNPTAFYLCASSTRETDTQYFGPGTRLTVL.

The V call is TRBV10-2, the J call TRBJ1-1, with a weak D call TRBD1 (5 bases). Trimming pared 0 bases from V and 6 bases from J, leaving 20 bases between. This CDR3 has 17 residues. The germline V gene encodes CDR1 WSHSY and CDR2 SAAADI. The CDR3 protein is CASSESQGGSSASEAFF. CDR3 nucleotides: TGCGCCAGCAGTGAGTCCCAGGGAGGGTCGTCTGCGTCTGAAGCTTTCTTT.

J is TRBJ2-2 and V is TRBV10-3; 10 bases are a match to TRBD1. CDR1 and CDR2 (germline): ENHRY, SYGVKD. Trimming took 8 bases from V and 4 from J; bases not matched to a gene: 10. The CDR3 is 16 amino acids. The CDR3 protein is CAILLRDRGGTGELFF. CDR3 nucleotides: TGTGCCATCCTCCTCCGGGACAGGGGAGGCACCGGGGAGCTGTTTTTT.

The J gene is TRBJ2-5, the V gene TRBV2; 8 bases map to TRBD1. Germline values: CDR1 SNHLY, CDR2 FYNNEI. The V and J ends lost 6 bases and 5 bases, in that order; junction bases with no gene match: 17. The CDR3 totals 17 residues. CDR3 residues: CASRAGGTGSRRETQYF. CDR3 DNA: TGTGCCAGCAGAGCCGGAGGGACAGGTTCACGCCGGGAGACCCAGTACTTC.

The chain combines TRBV6-6 with TRBJ1-2, with D possibly TRBD1 on 6 matching bases. V gave up 6 bases and J gave up 4 bases, with 9 bases separating them. This CDR3 region has 12 residues. Germline V gene data show CDR1 as MNHNY and CDR2 as SVGAGI (reference sequence). CDR3 sequence reads: CASRQGGYGYTF. In nucleotides, the CDR3 is TGTGCCAGCAGACAGGGAGGCTATGGCTACACCTTC.